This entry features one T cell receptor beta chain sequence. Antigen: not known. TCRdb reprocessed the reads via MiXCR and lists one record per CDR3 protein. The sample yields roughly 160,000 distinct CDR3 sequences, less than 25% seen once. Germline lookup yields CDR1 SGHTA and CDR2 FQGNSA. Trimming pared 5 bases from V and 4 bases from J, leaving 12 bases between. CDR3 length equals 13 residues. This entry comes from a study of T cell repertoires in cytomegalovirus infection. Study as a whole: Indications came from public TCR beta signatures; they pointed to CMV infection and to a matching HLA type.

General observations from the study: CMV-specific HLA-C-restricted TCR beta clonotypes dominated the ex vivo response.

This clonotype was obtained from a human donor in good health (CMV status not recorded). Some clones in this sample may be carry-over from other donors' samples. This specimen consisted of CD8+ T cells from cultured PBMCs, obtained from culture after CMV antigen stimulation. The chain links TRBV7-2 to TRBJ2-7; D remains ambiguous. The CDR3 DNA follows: TGTGCCAGCAGCCATGGTCCCGCTTACGAGCAGTACTTC. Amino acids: CASSHGPAYEQYF.